The 15 T cell receptor beta chains given below trace back to one sample, sequenced in a study of shared clonotypes between healthy human individuals. Here immunoSEQ multiplex PCR was the method, and the copy in TCRdb shows in-frame clones only, minus some. The table shows over 75,000 clones, with about 70% occurring only once. Sequenced material: memory CD8+ T cells sorted from blood. As for subset: CD45RO+ cells pooled with CCR7-negative TemRA cells. The receptors stem from a man aged 25-40 years in good health.

Only one count was recorded for this clone. The rearrangement links TRBV6-6 to TRBJ2-7; a possible D gene is TRBD1 (6 bases). Germline CDR1 and CDR2: MNHNY and SVGAGI (reference sequence). The germline V and J ends were trimmed by 2 bases and 0 bases, with 11 bases remaining between them. The CDR3 is 15 residues long. CDR3 sequence (DNA): TGTGCCAGCAGTTACGGTACAGGGATCTCCTACGAGCAGTACTTC. The encoded protein is CASSYGTGISYEQYF.

This clone has only a few counts. V usage is TRBV25-1 and J usage is TRBJ1-2; D gene ambiguous. V was clipped by 6 bases and J by 6 bases, with 14 bases between them. The germline V gene encodes CDR1 MGHDK and CDR2 SYGVNS. CDR3 length: 13 residues. The CDR3: CASSPAAPDGYTF. CDR3 coding DNA: TGTGCCAGCAGCCCCGCCGCCCCGGATGGCTACACCTTC.

The V and J genes are TRBV4-2 and TRBJ1-1; D is possibly TRBD1 (5 bases). The V and J ends lost 0 bases and 2 bases respectively, with 10 bases between them. The CDR3 sequence is 15 residues long. The V gene's germline CDR1 is LGHNA and CDR2 YNFKEQ. The CDR3 loop is CASSQDWGENTEAFF. DNA of the CDR3: TGTGCCAGCAGCCAAGATTGGGGGGAAAACACTGAAGCTTTCTTT.

The V gene is TRBV10-2, the J gene TRBJ1-4; D remains ambiguous. The CDR3 has 11 residues. V was shortened by 2 bases and J by 7 bases, with 2 bases between the two germline ends. CDR1 and CDR2 from the germline V gene are WSHSY and SAAADI. The chain's CDR3 is CASSEGEKLFF. CDR3 in DNA: TGCGCCAGCAGTGAGGGTGAAAAACTGTTTTTT.

The chain joins TRBV6-1 to TRBJ2-1; 9 nucleotides match TRBD2. The CDR3 loop spans 15 amino acids. Per germline, CDR1 MNHNS and CDR2 SASEGT. After removal of 5 bases from V and 4 bases from J, the junction contained 6 bases not matched to a gene. The CDR3 DNA follows: TGTGCCAGCAGTTGGACTAGCGCGGGTTACAATGAGCAGTTCTTC. This gives the protein CASSWTSAGYNEQFF.

CDR3 region: CASSSYDRATGELFF. CDR3 nucleotide sequence: TGTGCCAGCAGTTCATATGACAGGGCCACCGGGGAGCTGTTTTTT. The J gene is TRBJ2-2, the V gene TRBV5-6; 7 bases line up with TRBD1. This CDR3 comprises 15 residues. In germline, CDR1 is SGHDT, CDR2 YYEEEE. Trimming at V came to 5 bases and at J to 4 bases, leaving 8 bases not matched to a gene. Full variable domain (remainder filled in from reference TRBV5-6 and TRBJ2-2): DAGVTQSPTHLIKTRGQQVTLRCSPKSGHDTVSWYQQALGQGPQFIFQYYEEEERQRGNFPDRFSGHQFPNYSSELNVNALLLGDSALYLCASSSYDRATGELFFGEGSRLTVL.

V and J are TRBV10-1 and TRBJ2-7, with TRBD2 identical over 7 bases. Germline CDR1 reads WNHNN; CDR2 reads SYGVQD (reference sequence). The V segment lost 10 bases and the J segment 3 bases; nucleotides outside the gene matches: 18. This CDR3 is built from 16 residues. The CDR3 region has the DNA TGCGCCACCGTACCGCATAAAGCGGGACCATTCTACGAGCAGTACTTC. It is translated as CATVPHKAGPFYEQYF.

The chain carries TRBV7-3 and TRBJ2-7; D might be TRBD1 (6 bases). CDR3 length: 13 amino acids. Germline V gives CDR1 SGHTA, CDR2 FQGTGA. Between the trimmed V and J ends, which lost 1 base and 7 bases, there was a span of 11 bases. The CDR3 DNA is TGTGCCAGCAGCTTAAGACCCGACAGGGAGCAGTACTTC. Amino acids: CASSLRPDREQYF.

This clone was seen a few times. This chain joins TRBV30 and TRBJ1-5; the D gene is possibly TRBD1 (6 bases). Looked up from germline, CDR1 is GTSNPN and CDR2 is SVGIG (reference sequence). V shed 4 bases and J shed 4 bases, with 17 bases lying between them. The CDR3 runs 15 residues. CDR3 residues: CAWTRSDSRNQPQHF. DNA for the CDR3: TGTGCCTGGACGAGATCGGACAGCCGGAATCAGCCCCAGCATTTT. The entire variable domain, with the rest obtained from reference TRBV30 and TRBJ1-5, is as follows: SQTIHQWPATLVQPVGSPLSLECTVEGTSNPNLYWYRQAAGRGLQLLFYSVGIGQISSEVPQNLSASRPQDRQFILSSKKLLLSDSGFYLCAWTRSDSRNQPQHFGDGTRLSIL.

The gene calls are TRBV10-3 and TRBJ2-7; 7 positions match TRBD1. This CDR3 is built from 13 residues. The V gene's germline CDR1 is ENHRY and CDR2 SYGVKD. V shed 7 bases and J 5 bases; nucleotides not matched to a gene: 8. The DNA for the CDR3 is TGTGCCATCAACGACAGGGAATTTGACGAGCAGTACTTC. Its translation: CAINDREFDEQYF.

The rearrangement links TRBV7-9 to TRBJ1-2; D is undetermined. In germline, CDR1 is SEHNR, CDR2 FQNEAQ (reference sequence). V was pared by 3 bases and J by 4 bases, with 21 bases between. The CDR3 is 17 residues long. CDR3 loop: CASSFLTNMMIRYGYTF. The CDR3 nucleotides are TGTGCCAGCAGCTTTTTGACGAACATGATGATCCGCTATGGCTACACCTTC.

V and J are TRBV7-2 and TRBJ2-7; TRBD2 agrees at 8 bases. V was clipped by 5 bases and J by 5 bases; unmatched bases: 11. Germline V CDR1 and CDR2: SGHTA, FQGNSA. CDR3 length equals 15 residues. CDR3 sequence: CASSQRTSFLDEQYF. As DNA, the CDR3 is TGTGCCAGCAGCCAACGGACTAGCTTTTTGGACGAGCAGTACTTC.

This chain links TRBV29-1 with TRBJ2-7; 9 positions match TRBD1. The length of the CDR3 is 13 residues. The V and J ends lost 6 bases and 2 bases, in that order; junction bases with no gene match: 5. Germline V gives CDR1 SQVTM, CDR2 ANQGSEA. The chain's CDR3 is CSVTQGATYEQYF. The DNA for the CDR3 is TGCAGCGTCACACAGGGGGCTACCTACGAGCAGTACTTC.

The chain couples TRBV5-8 to TRBJ1-1; TRBD1 might be the D (6 bases). This CDR3 spans 13 amino acids. Germline-derived CDR1 and CDR2 are SGHTS and YDEGEE. The CDR3 nucleotides are TGTGCAGAACCGGGAGGAGGGGGCACTGAAGCTTTCTTT. Amino acid sequence: CAEPGGGGTEAFF.

The chain combines TRBV29-1 with TRBJ2-7, with 11 bases fitting TRBD1. In germline, CDR1 is SQVTM, CDR2 ANQGSEA. V shed 6 bases and J 5 bases; nucleotides not matched to a gene: 3. This CDR3 is built from 12 residues. The CDR3 bases are TGCAGCGTGAGGACAGGGGGCGACGAGCAGTACTTC. Protein sequence: CSVRTGGDEQYF.